The TCR beta chain described here comes from a study of cytomegalovirus exposure and HLA in healthy donors. Study-wide findings and caveats: A missense DCLRE1C variant was associated with V- and J-gene trimming of TCR beta chains in a later analysis, and an independent cohort replicated the association. Most CMV-associated TCR beta chains were later found to appear HLA-restricted.

PCR involved 60 Vbeta and 13 Jbeta primers. Original handling: Approximately 72 million unique TCR beta chains, about 11 million of them shared, were counted by a later analysis. The method was immunoSEQ multiplex PCR; TCRdb's version includes in-frame clones alone and lacks a portion of them. The D gene and trimming were derived from the DNA, and the V and J assignments and clone size from that table. Altogether roughly 250,000 clones are present, 84% being singletons, with the ten largest covering roughly 2%. This clone appeared a few times. Its specificity is not known. The sample taken for sequencing was PBMCs. This sequence was found in a middle-aged woman in good health and CMV-seropositive.

CDR3 sequence: CASSELPGQSYYEQYF. DNA for the CDR3: TGTGCCAGCAGCGAACTGCCGGGACAGTCGTACTACGAGCAGTACTTC. The rearrangement joins TRBV5-4 to TRBJ2-7; TRBD1 aligns across 7 bases. This CDR3 has 16 residues. CDR1 is SGHNT, CDR2 YYREEE, per germline (reference sequence). V trimming: 4 bases; J trimming: 3 bases; junction bases outside the gene matches: 13. Together with reference TRBV5-4 and TRBJ2-7, the CDR3 gives the full variable domain: ETGVTQSPTHLIKTRGQQVTLRCSSQSGHNTVSWYQQALGQGPQFIFQYYREEENGRGNFPPRFSGLQFPNYSSELNVNALELDDSALYLCASSELPGQSYYEQYFGPGTRLTVT.